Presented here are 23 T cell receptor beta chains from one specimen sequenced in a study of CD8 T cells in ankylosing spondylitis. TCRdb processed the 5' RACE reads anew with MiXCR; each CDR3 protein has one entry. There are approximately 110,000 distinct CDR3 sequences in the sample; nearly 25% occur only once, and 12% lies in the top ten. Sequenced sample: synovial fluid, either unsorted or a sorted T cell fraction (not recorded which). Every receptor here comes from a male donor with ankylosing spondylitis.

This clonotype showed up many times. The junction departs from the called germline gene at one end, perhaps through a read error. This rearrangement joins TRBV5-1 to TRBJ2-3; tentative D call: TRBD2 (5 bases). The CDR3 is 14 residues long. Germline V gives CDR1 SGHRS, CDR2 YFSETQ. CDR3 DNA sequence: TGTGCCAGCAGCTTAGGAGGCAGAACAGATACGCAGTATTTT. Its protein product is CASSLGGRTDTQYF. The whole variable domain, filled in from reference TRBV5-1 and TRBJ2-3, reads KAGVTQTPRYLIKTRGQQVTLSCSPISGHRSVSWYQQTPGQGLQFLFEYFSETQRNKGNFPGRFSGRQFSNSRSEMNVSTLELGDSALYLCASSLGGRTDTQYFGPGTRLTVL.

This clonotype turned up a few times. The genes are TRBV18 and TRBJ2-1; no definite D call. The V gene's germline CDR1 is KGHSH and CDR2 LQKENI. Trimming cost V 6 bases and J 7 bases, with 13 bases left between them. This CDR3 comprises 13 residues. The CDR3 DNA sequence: TGTGCCAGCTCTCTCGAGGTCCGAAATGAGCAGTTCTTC. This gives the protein CASSLEVRNEQFF.

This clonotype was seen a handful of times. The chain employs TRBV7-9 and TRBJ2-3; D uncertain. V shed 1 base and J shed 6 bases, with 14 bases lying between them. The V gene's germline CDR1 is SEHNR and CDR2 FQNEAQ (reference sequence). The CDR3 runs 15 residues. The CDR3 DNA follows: TGTGCCAGCAGCTTAGACCGAATCTCCACGGATACGCAGTATTTT. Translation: CASSLDRISTDTQYF.

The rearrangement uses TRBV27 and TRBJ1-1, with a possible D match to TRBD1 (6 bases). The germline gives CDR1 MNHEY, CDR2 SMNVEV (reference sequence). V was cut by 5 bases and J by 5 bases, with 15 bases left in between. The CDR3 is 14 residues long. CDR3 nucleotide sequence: TGTGCCAGCAGTGTGGGACACCTGGGGACTGAAGCTTTCTTT. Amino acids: CASSVGHLGTEAFF.

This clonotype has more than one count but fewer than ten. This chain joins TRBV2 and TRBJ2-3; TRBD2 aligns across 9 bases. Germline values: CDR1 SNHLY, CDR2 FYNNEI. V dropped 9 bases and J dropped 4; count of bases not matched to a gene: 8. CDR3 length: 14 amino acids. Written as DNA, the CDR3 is TGTGCCAGTGTAGCGGGAGCAGGCGCAGATACGCAGTATTTT. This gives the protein CASVAGAGADTQYF.

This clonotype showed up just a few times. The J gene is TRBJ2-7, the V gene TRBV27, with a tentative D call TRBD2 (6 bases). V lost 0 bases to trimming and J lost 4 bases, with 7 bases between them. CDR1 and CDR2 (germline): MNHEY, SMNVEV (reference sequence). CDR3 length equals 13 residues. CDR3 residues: CASSLSLAYEQYF. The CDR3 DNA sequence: TGTGCCAGCAGTTTATCTCTAGCGTACGAGCAGTACTTC.

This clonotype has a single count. CDR3 sequence (DNA): TGTGCCAGCAGCTTAGCGGGGGAGCCCCAGCATTTT. Translation gives CASSLAGEPQHF. The chain uses TRBV7-8 and TRBJ1-5; tentatively, D is TRBD1 (5 bases). The length of the CDR3 is 12 residues. Germline CDR1 is SGHVS and CDR2 is FQNEAQ. The ends were cut back, 0 bases at V and 8 bases at J, with 5 bases in the middle. Drawing the rest from reference TRBV7-8 and TRBJ1-5, the complete variable domain is GAGVSQSPRYKVAKRGQDVALRCDPISGHVSLFWYQQALGQGPEFLTYFQNEAQLDKSGLPSDRFFAERPEGSVSTLKIQRTQQEDSAVYLCASSLAGEPQHFGDGTRLSIL.

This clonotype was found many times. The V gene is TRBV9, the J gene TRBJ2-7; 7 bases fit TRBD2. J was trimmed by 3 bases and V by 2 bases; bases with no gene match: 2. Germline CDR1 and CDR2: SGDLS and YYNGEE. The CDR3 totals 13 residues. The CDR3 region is CASSVSGGYEQYF. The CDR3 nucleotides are TGTGCCAGCAGCGTCTCGGGGGGCTACGAGCAGTACTTC.

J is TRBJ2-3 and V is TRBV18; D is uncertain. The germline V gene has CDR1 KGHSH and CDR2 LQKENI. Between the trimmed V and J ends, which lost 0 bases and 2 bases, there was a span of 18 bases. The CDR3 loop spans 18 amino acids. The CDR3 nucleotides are TGTGCCAGCTCACCACCGTGGACCCTGTCTAAAGACACAGATACGCAGTATTTT. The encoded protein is CASSPPWTLSKDTDTQYF.

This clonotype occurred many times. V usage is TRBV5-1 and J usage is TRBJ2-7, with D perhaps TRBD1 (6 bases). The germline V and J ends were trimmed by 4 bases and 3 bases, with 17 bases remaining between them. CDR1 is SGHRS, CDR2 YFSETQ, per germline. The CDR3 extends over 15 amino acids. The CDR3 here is CASSASPGQLYEQYV. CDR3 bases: TGCGCCAGCAGCGCTTCCCCCGGACAGCTCTACGAGCAGTACGTC.

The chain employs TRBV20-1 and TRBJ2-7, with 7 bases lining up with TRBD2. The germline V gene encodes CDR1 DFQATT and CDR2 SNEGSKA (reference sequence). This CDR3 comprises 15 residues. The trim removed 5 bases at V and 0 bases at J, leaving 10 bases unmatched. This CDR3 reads CSAPLRAGSSYEQYF. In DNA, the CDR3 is TGCAGTGCTCCCCTTAGAGCGGGAAGCTCCTACGAGCAGTACTTC.

CDR3 sequence reads: CASRWGLAFYNEQFF. The DNA for the CDR3 is TGTGCCAGCAGGTGGGGACTAGCGTTTTACAATGAGCAGTTCTTC. The chain uses TRBV12-3 or TRBV12-4 and TRBJ2-1, with 10 nucleotides matching TRBD2. The CDR3 is 15 amino acids. J was trimmed by 4 bases and V by 6 bases; bases with no gene match: 6.

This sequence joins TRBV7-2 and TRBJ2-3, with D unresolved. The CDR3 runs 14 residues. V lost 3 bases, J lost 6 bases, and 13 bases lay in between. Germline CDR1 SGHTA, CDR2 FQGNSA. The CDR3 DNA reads TGTGCCAGCAGCTTGACATCTTCCGGGGATACGCAGTATTTT. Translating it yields CASSLTSSGDTQYF.

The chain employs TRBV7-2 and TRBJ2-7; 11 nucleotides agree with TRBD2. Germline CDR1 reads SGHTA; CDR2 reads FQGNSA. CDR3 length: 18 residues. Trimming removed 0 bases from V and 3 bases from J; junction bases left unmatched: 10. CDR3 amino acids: CASSLALGTSGLIYEQYV. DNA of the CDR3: TGTGCCAGCAGCTTAGCATTAGGGACTAGCGGCTTAATCTACGAGCAGTACGTC.

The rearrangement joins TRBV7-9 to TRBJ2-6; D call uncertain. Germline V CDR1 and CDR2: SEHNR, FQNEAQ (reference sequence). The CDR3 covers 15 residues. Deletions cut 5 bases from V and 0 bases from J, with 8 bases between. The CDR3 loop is CASSPTVSGANVLTF. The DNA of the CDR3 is TGTGCCAGCAGCCCTACAGTCTCTGGGGCCAACGTCCTGACTTTC.

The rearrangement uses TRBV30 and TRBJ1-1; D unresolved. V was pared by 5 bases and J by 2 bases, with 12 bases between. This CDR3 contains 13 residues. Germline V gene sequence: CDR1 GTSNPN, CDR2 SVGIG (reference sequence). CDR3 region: CAWAQTYNTEAFF. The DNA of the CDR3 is TGTGCCTGGGCTCAGACTTACAACACTGAAGCTTTCTTT.

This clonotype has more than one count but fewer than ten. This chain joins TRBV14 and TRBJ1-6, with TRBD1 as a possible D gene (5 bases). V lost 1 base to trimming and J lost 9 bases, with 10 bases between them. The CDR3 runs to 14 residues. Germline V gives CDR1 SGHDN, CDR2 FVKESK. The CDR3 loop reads CASSQAQGISPLHF. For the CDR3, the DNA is TGTGCCAGCAGCCAAGCCCAGGGCATTTCACCCCTCCACTTT.

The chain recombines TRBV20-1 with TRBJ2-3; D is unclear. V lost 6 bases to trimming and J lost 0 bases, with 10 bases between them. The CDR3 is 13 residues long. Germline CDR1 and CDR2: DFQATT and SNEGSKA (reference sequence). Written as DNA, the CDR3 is TGCAGTGCCCCGAGCCAGAGCACAGATACGCAGTATTTT. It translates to CSAPSQSTDTQYF.

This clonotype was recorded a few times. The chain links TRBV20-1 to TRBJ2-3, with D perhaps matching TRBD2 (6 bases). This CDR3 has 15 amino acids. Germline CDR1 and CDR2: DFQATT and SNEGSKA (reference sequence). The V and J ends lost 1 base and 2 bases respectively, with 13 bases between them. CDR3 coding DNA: TGCAGTGCTAGAGTGCCGCGGGGAAACACAGATACGCAGTATTTT. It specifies CSARVPRGNTDTQYF.

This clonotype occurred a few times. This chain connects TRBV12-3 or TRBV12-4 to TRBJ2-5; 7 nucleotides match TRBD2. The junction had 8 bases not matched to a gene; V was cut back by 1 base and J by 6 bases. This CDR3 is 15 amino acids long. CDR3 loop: CASSLVAGVLKTQYF. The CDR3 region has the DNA TGTGCCAGCAGTTTAGTGGCGGGAGTGTTAAAGACCCAGTACTTC.

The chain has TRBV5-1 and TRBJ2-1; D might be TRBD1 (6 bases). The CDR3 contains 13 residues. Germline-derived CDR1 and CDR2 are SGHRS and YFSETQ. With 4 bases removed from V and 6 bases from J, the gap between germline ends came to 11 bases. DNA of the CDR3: TGCGCCAGCAGCACTCCAGGGGTCAATGAGCAGTTCTTC. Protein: CASSTPGVNEQFF.

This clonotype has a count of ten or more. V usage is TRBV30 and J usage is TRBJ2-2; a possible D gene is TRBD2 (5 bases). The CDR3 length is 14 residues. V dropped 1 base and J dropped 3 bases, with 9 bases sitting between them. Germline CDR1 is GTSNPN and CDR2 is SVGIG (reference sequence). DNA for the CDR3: TGTGCCTGGAGTGGGGAGCGATACACCGGGGAGCTGTTTTTT. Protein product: CAWSGERYTGELFF.

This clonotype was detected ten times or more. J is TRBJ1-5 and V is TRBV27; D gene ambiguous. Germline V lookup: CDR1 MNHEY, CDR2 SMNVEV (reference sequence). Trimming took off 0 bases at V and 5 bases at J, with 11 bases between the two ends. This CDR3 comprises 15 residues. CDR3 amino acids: CASSLSLPRDQPQHF. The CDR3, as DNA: TGTGCCAGCAGTTTATCGTTACCGAGGGATCAGCCCCAGCATTTT.